These 16 T cell receptor beta chains were sequenced from one sample in a study of blood T cell repertoires in COVID-19. Using immunoSEQ multiplex PCR, the repertoire was profiled, and TCRdb retains in-frame clones only, with some absent. The profile covers 300,000 to 400,000 clones, with roughly 90% appearing a single time and just under 7.5% taken by the ten largest. Sequenced: peripheral blood. All receptors derive from an older woman with COVID-19, enrolled during active disease.

The genes are TRBV11-2 and TRBJ2-7; D is ambiguous. The germline V and J ends were trimmed by 2 bases and 8 bases, with 10 bases remaining between them. This CDR3 has 12 amino acids. The V gene's germline CDR1 is SGHAT and CDR2 FQNNGV. The chain's CDR3 is CASSLPPWQQYF. CDR3 nucleotides: TGTGCCAGCAGCTTACCCCCCTGGCAGCAGTACTTC.

J is TRBJ2-7 and V is TRBV30; 10 positions agree with TRBD1. V lost 5 bases, J lost 4 bases, and 2 bases stayed unmatched. CDR1 and CDR2 (germline): GTSNPN, SVGIG (reference sequence). The CDR3 totals 12 residues. The CDR3 loop is CAWDRGLYEQYF. The CDR3 region has the DNA TGTGCCTGGGACAGGGGGCTTTACGAGCAGTACTTC.

The chain couples TRBV24-1 to TRBJ1-5; D remains unclear. V lost 2 bases and J lost 1, with 11 bases in between. The germline V gene has CDR1 KGHDR and CDR2 SFDVKD. The CDR3 loop spans 16 amino acids. Here the CDR3 reads CATSDSLGGSNQPQHF. In DNA form, the CDR3 reads TGTGCCACCAGTGATTCCCTGGGAGGGAGCAATCAGCCCCAGCATTTT.

The J gene is TRBJ2-7, the V gene TRBV5-8; D remains ambiguous. Germline V gene sequence: CDR1 SGHTS, CDR2 YDEGEE. V lost 2 bases to trimming and J lost 0 bases, with 6 bases between them. The CDR3 runs to 13 residues. CDR3 sequence: CASSLSSSYEQYF. CDR3 in DNA: TGTGCCAGCAGCTTATCGAGCTCCTACGAGCAGTACTTC.

The chain is built from TRBV2 and TRBJ2-7, with 7 bases aligning to TRBD1. From germline, CDR1 is SNHLY and CDR2 FYNNEI. The CDR3 extends over 12 amino acids. V shed 8 bases and J 7 bases; nucleotides not matched to a gene: 8. The CDR3 DNA is TGTGCCAGCCGGGACAGCCTGGGAGAGCAGTACTTC. Its protein product is CASRDSLGEQYF.

This chain connects TRBV12-3 or TRBV12-4 to TRBJ1-5, with D perhaps TRBD1 (5 bases). The CDR3 covers 13 residues. V dropped 5 bases and J dropped 4 bases, with 9 bases sitting between them. CDR3 sequence reads: CASSRTGNQPQHF. CDR3 DNA sequence: TGTGCCAGCAGTAGAACAGGTAATCAGCCCCAGCATTTT.

This chain connects TRBV9 to TRBJ1-1, with 7 bases lining up with TRBD1. CDR1 and CDR2 (germline): SGDLS, YYNGEE. The CDR3 has 14 amino acids. Losses at the gene ends were 4 bases for V and 1 base for J; bases not matched to a gene: 4. The CDR3, as DNA: TGTGCCAGCAGCTCTCGGACAGGGAACACTGAAGCTTTCTTT. Encoded protein: CASSSRTGNTEAFF.

The chain links TRBV10-3 to TRBJ2-3; possible D gene TRBD2, 5 bases. V lost 7 bases and J 3 bases, leaving 14 bases between the germline ends. Germline V lookup: CDR1 ENHRY, CDR2 SYGVKD. This CDR3 comprises 14 residues. The CDR3 DNA reads as TGTGCCATCAAAGCGGCTCGGGATACAGATACGCAGTATTTT. Its protein is CAIKAARDTDTQYF.

The chain recombines TRBV27 with TRBJ1-4; possibly TRBD1 for D (5 bases). CDR1 is MNHEY and CDR2 is SMNVEV in the germline V gene (reference sequence). The V and J ends lost 3 bases and 7 bases respectively, with 18 bases between them. The CDR3 extends over 16 amino acids. The CDR3 DNA follows: TGTGCCAGCAGTTTGTGGGCGACAGAAGGCTCTGAAAAACTGTTTTTT. Residues: CASSLWATEGSEKLFF.

This chain joins TRBV18 and TRBJ1-2; the D is unclear. Germline V gives CDR1 KGHSH, CDR2 LQKENI. The CDR3 has 13 amino acids. V dropped 0 bases and J dropped 8 bases, with 10 bases sitting between them. For the CDR3, the DNA is TGTGCCAGCTCACCACCGGGCAATCAAGGCTACACCTTC. Its protein product is CASSPPGNQGYTF.

The gene calls are TRBV6-7 and TRBJ1-1; D is ambiguous. TRBV6-7 is flagged as an ORF with uncertain function. This CDR3 spans 14 amino acids. V was trimmed by 7 bases and J by 8 bases, leaving 20 bases between them. The CDR3 DNA reads as TGTGCCAGCATCCCCGGATCGGCGGAATTAGAAGCTTTCTTT. Its protein is CASIPGSAELEAFF.

V is TRBV5-1 and J is TRBJ2-3; 8 nucleotides match TRBD2. Germline CDR1 SGHRS, CDR2 YFSETQ. The CDR3 length is 17 residues. V was clipped by 4 bases and J by 5 bases; unmatched bases: 15. CDR3 residues: CASSVGGFSGAGDTQYF. In DNA, the CDR3 is TGCGCCAGCAGCGTAGGCGGGTTTAGCGGGGCTGGAGATACGCAGTATTTT. The complete variable domain, with remaining parts taken from reference TRBV5-1 and TRBJ2-3, reads KAGVTQTPRYLIKTRGQQVTLSCSPISGHRSVSWYQQTPGQGLQFLFEYFSETQRNKGNFPGRFSGRQFSNSRSEMNVSTLELGDSALYLCASSVGGFSGAGDTQYFGPGTRLTVL.

The chain links TRBV30 to TRBJ1-5, with unresolved D. Trimming left V 1 base short and J 5 bases short, with 12 bases between. Germline CDR1 is GTSNPN and CDR2 is SVGIG (reference sequence). This CDR3 comprises 14 residues. The CDR3 reads CAWSERGTHQPQHF. In nucleotides, the CDR3 is TGTGCCTGGAGTGAGAGAGGCACCCATCAGCCCCAGCATTTT.

This clone has just a few counts. The CDR3 sequence is CASSWDSSGNTIYF. CDR3 nucleotide sequence: TGTGCCAGCTCATGGGACAGCTCTGGAAACACCATATATTTT. J is TRBJ1-3 and V is TRBV18, with 7 bases aligning to TRBD1. Germline V CDR1 and CDR2: KGHSH, LQKENI. The CDR3 is 14 amino acids. V lost 5 bases to trimming and J lost 0 bases; unmatched junction nucleotides: 1.

This sequence joins TRBV13 and TRBJ2-1, with TRBD1 matching 7 bases. With 5 bases clipped from V and 4 bases from J, the junction kept 8 bases outside the gene matches. The CDR3 runs to 15 residues. Germline V gives CDR1 PRHDT, CDR2 FYEKMQ (reference sequence). CDR3 coding DNA: TGTGCCAGCAGCCCTACAGGGGATAATTACAATGAGCAGTTCTTC. Its protein product is CASSPTGDNYNEQFF.

This rearrangement joins TRBV5-6 to TRBJ2-5; TRBD2 agrees at 8 bases. Germline V gene sequence: CDR1 SGHDT, CDR2 YYEEEE. This CDR3 is 16 amino acids long. Germline trimming cut 0 bases from V and 5 bases from J; bases unmatched to any gene: 9. For the CDR3, the DNA is TGTGCCAGCAGCTTGGAGGCGGGGGGCTACCTGGAGACCCAGTACTTC. The encoded protein is CASSLEAGGYLETQYF.